A single sample gave rise to the 28 T cell receptor beta chains below, sequenced in a study of blood T cell repertoires in COVID-19. Repertoires were generated with immunoSEQ multiplex PCR, while TCRdb's copy carries only in-frame clones and drops some. The sample includes 50,000 to 55,000 clones, 86% of them seen just once. Material: peripheral blood. These receptors were obtained from an elderly woman with acute or convalescent COVID-19.

The chain has TRBV5-6 and TRBJ2-1, with D perhaps TRBD1 (6 bases). Germline CDR1 and CDR2: SGHDT and YYEEEE. The CDR3 spans 14 residues. V lost 0 bases and J lost 4, with 8 bases in between. CDR3 in DNA: TGTGCCAGCAGCTTGGGACAGGCGTACAATGAGCAGTTCTTC. Translating gives CASSLGQAYNEQFF.

In this sample, this clone turned up once. The chain joins TRBV5-1 to TRBJ2-1; 11 nucleotides match TRBD2. Unmatched junction bases numbered 6, after V lost 5 bases and J lost 2 bases. The CDR3 is 16 amino acids. Germline CDR1 SGHRS, CDR2 YFSETQ. This CDR3 reads CASSQVAGGPYNEQFF. CDR3 nucleotide sequence: TGCGCCAGCAGTCAGGTAGCGGGGGGGCCCTACAATGAGCAGTTCTTC.

The count of this clone is one. The chain carries TRBV13 and TRBJ1-5; D gene unclear. Germline V gene data show CDR1 as PRHDT and CDR2 as FYEKMQ (reference sequence). V was trimmed by 3 bases and J by 7 bases, leaving 7 bases between them. The CDR3 has 12 amino acids. The CDR3 DNA reads TGTGCCAGCAGCTTTCGGGAACAGCCCCAGCATTTT. Its protein is CASSFREQPQHF.

The rearrangement links TRBV7-9 to TRBJ1-5; D remains unclear. The germline V gene encodes CDR1 SEHNR and CDR2 FQNEAQ (reference sequence). The CDR3 spans 14 residues. The germline V and J ends were trimmed by 4 bases and 4 bases, with 11 bases remaining between them. CDR3 sequence (DNA): TGTGCCAGCAGCTCTGACGGGTATAATCAGCCCCAGCATTTT. Protein sequence: CASSSDGYNQPQHF.

The chain recombines TRBV5-6 with TRBJ2-7, with 9 bases that match TRBD2. The CDR3 runs to 14 residues. V shed 2 bases, J shed 5 bases, and the junction held 5 bases outside the gene matches. Germline CDR1 and CDR2: SGHDT and YYEEEE. CDR3 amino acids: CASSLPGLANEQYV. CDR3 DNA: TGTGCCAGCAGCTTACCGGGACTAGCTAACGAGCAGTACGTC.

The chain links TRBV12-3 or TRBV12-4 to TRBJ1-6; the D is unclear. The CDR3 is 13 residues long. V dropped 5 bases and J dropped 7 bases, with 9 bases sitting between them. The CDR3 DNA is TGTGCCAGCAGTCCCGCGGGGAATTCACCCCTCCACTTT. Amino acids: CASSPAGNSPLHF.

The chain links TRBV21-1 to TRBJ2-3; the table names TRBD2, a call not compared with the DNA. TRBV21-1 constitutes a pseudogene. The CDR3 is made up of 18 amino acids. CDR3 sequence reads: CASSKYLLGGGCTDTQYF. The CDR3 DNA follows: TGTGCCAGCAGCAAGTATTTACTTGGTGGGGGGTGTACAGATACGCAGTATTTT.

V and J are TRBV18 and TRBJ2-5, with 10 positions matching TRBD2. J lost 2 bases, V lost 10 bases, and 10 bases had no gene match. This CDR3 is built from 15 residues. Germline assignment: CDR1 KGHSH and CDR2 LQKENI. CDR3 DNA: TGTGCCACCTCGTGGAATAGCGGGGGGCAAGAGACCCAGTACTTC. Protein product: CATSWNSGGQETQYF.

The chain employs TRBV3-1 (or the pseudogene TRBV3-2) and TRBJ1-6; D ambiguous. V was pared by 1 base and J by 10 bases, with 23 bases between. The germline V gene has CDR1 LGHDT and CDR2 YNNKEL (reference sequence). The CDR3 runs to 18 residues. CDR3 region: CASSQGSTRLGGSSPLHF. The CDR3 nucleotides read TGTGCCAGCAGCCAAGGGTCCACCCGGTTGGGAGGAAGCTCACCCCTCCACTTT.

The genes are TRBV3-1 (or the pseudogene TRBV3-2) and TRBJ1-6; the match to TRBD1 covers 9 bases. This CDR3 region has 16 residues. J was trimmed by 10 bases and V by 1 base; bases with no gene match: 8. Germline V CDR1 and CDR2: LGHDT, YNNKEL (reference sequence). CDR3 sequence: CASSQVPGQGQSPLHF. The CDR3 nucleotides are TGTGCCAGCAGCCAAGTACCGGGACAGGGACAATCACCCCTCCACTTT.

V usage is TRBV7-8 and J usage is TRBJ2-7; D may be TRBD2 (5 bases). The CDR3 is 15 residues long. CDR1 SGHVS and CDR2 FQNEAQ come from the germline V gene. The ends were cut back, 2 bases at V and 4 bases at J, with 15 bases in the middle. CDR3 in amino acids: CASSLISGNPYEQYV. CDR3 DNA sequence: TGTGCCAGCAGCTTAATATCGGGGAACCCTTACGAGCAGTACGTC.

J is TRBJ2-7 and V is TRBV14, with 11 bases aligning to TRBD1. CDR1 is SGHDN, CDR2 FVKESK, per germline. This CDR3 has 13 residues. V was clipped by 4 bases and J by 6 bases; unmatched bases: 2. CDR3 bases: TGTGCCAGCAGCCCGGACAGGGGGCGCGAGCAGTACTTC. Translated: CASSPDRGREQYF.

The rearrangement uses TRBV18 and TRBJ1-2; D possibly corresponds to TRBD1 (6 bases). CDR1 and CDR2 (germline): KGHSH, LQKENI. V was trimmed by 3 bases and J by 0 bases, leaving 14 bases between them. The CDR3 length is 16 residues. The CDR3 sequence is CASSPLEQGTNYGYTF. CDR3 DNA: TGTGCCAGCTCACCCCTAGAACAGGGAACTAACTATGGCTACACCTTC.

This clone came up a few times. The chain uses TRBV16 and TRBJ2-3, with a weak D call TRBD2 (5 bases). This CDR3 comprises 14 residues. V lost 7 bases and J lost 2, with 13 bases in between. Germline CDR1 KGHSY, CDR2 FQNENV. The CDR3 here is CASNYGLPTDTQYF. CDR3 nucleotides: TGTGCCAGCAATTACGGACTCCCCACAGATACGCAGTATTTT. Filled out from reference TRBV16 and TRBJ2-3, the complete variable domain reads GEEVAQTPKHLVRGEGQKAKLYCAPIKGHSYVFWYQQVLKNEFKFLISFQNENVFDETGMPKERFSAKCLPNSPCSLEIQATKLEDSAVYFCASNYGLPTDTQYFGPGTRLTVL.

The chain recombines TRBV19 with TRBJ2-3, with TRBD1 as a possible D gene (6 bases). The CDR3 consists of 14 residues. Trimming took 3 bases from V and 5 from J, leaving 12 bases between them. Per the germline V gene, CDR1 is LNHDA and CDR2 is SQIVND (reference sequence). In DNA form, the CDR3 reads TGTGCCAGTAGTATCCAGGGGTCGGAAGATACGCAGTATTTT. Protein product: CASSIQGSEDTQYF.

This clone has only one observation. The chain couples TRBV19 to TRBJ1-2; a weak D match, TRBD1 (6 bases). V was pared by 4 bases and J by 3 bases, with 15 bases between. CDR1 is LNHDA, CDR2 SQIVND, per germline (reference sequence). The CDR3 contains 15 residues. CDR3 bases: TGTGCCAGTAGTAACGATTACAGGGATTACTATGGCTACACCTTC. Translation: CASSNDYRDYYGYTF.

The gene calls are TRBV7-6 and TRBJ1-6; the D gene is possibly TRBD1 (5 bases). V dropped 1 base and J dropped 5 bases, with 9 bases sitting between them. The length of the CDR3 is 15 residues. Per the germline V gene, CDR1 is SGHVS and CDR2 is FNYEAQ. The CDR3 protein is CASSLGDSNNSPLHF. The CDR3 DNA is TGTGCCAGCAGCTTAGGCGACAGTAATAATTCACCCCTCCACTTT.

Details on this clone: Other DNA variants within this sample encode the same CDR3. This chain connects TRBV12-3 or TRBV12-4 to TRBJ1-5, with D perhaps matching TRBD1 (5 bases). This CDR3 has 13 amino acids. The V end lost 5 bases, the J end lost 3 bases, and 8 bases lay between the germline ends. The CDR3 loop is CASSPGHNQPQHF. CDR3 in DNA: TGTGCCAGCAGTCCAGGACACAATCAGCCCCAGCATTTT.

This clone came up once. The gene calls are TRBV2 and TRBJ1-5, with D tentatively TRBD1 (5 bases). V dropped 1 base and J dropped 4 bases, with 8 bases sitting between them. Germline CDR1 reads SNHLY; CDR2 reads FYNNEI. The CDR3 has 14 residues. The CDR3 loop is CASSEGEGNQPQHF. In nucleotides, the CDR3 is TGTGCCAGCAGTGAAGGGGAGGGGAATCAGCCCCAGCATTTT.

CDR3: CASSPPGVETQYF. For the CDR3, the DNA is TGTGCCAGCAGCCCCCCGGGGGTGGAGACCCAGTACTTC. This chain connects TRBV6-5 to TRBJ2-5; a weak D match, TRBD2 (6 bases). The CDR3 totals 13 residues. The germline V and J ends were trimmed by 6 bases and 5 bases, with 13 bases remaining between them. Germline CDR1 and CDR2: MNHEY and SVGAGI.

The V and J genes are TRBV7-6 and TRBJ2-1; 14 positions agree with TRBD2. The CDR3 runs 15 residues. Germline V gene lookup returns CDR1 SGHVS and CDR2 FNYEAQ. Trimming cost V 1 base and J 8 bases; bases outside gene matches: 1. The CDR3 sequence is CASSLGLAGGDEQFF. Written as DNA, the CDR3 is TGTGCCAGCAGCTTAGGACTAGCGGGAGGGGATGAGCAGTTCTTC.

CDR3 sequence (DNA): TGCGCCAGCAGCTCGGACAGCAGATATGGCTACACCTTC. Its protein product is CASSSDSRYGYTF. V gene TRBV5-1 combines with J gene TRBJ1-2; D perhaps matches TRBD1 (6 bases). Germline V gene lookup returns CDR1 SGHRS and CDR2 YFSETQ. V was shortened by 3 bases and J by 5 bases, with 11 bases between the two germline ends. CDR3 length: 13 residues.

The V gene is TRBV11-2, the J gene TRBJ2-5, with TRBD2 matching over 12 bases. Germline V gives CDR1 SGHAT, CDR2 FQNNGV. Losses at the gene ends were 8 bases for V and 2 bases for J; bases not matched to a gene: 0. CDR3 size: 13 residues. The CDR3: CASGLAGQETQYF. CDR3 in DNA: TGTGCCAGCGGACTAGCGGGACAAGAGACCCAGTACTTC.

The rearrangement links TRBV3-1 (or the pseudogene TRBV3-2) to TRBJ1-1, with a weak D call TRBD1 (6 bases). V was trimmed by 4 bases and J by 1 base, leaving 13 bases between them. The germline gives CDR1 LGHDT, CDR2 YNNKEL (reference sequence). This CDR3 has 15 residues. Here the CDR3 DNA reads TGTGCCAGCAGCCCAAAGGGGGGGGCGAACACTGAAGCTTTCTTT. Encoded protein: CASSPKGGANTEAFF.

Concerning this clone: Other DNA variants within this sample encode the same CDR3. The rearrangement joins TRBV25-1 to TRBJ2-3; D gene uncertain. The CDR3 length is 14 residues. Looked up from germline, CDR1 is MGHDK and CDR2 is SYGVNS. Trimming left V 1 base short and J 1 base short, with 6 bases between. CDR3 sequence: CASSELAGTDTQYF. The DNA for the CDR3 is TGTGCCAGCAGTGAATTGGCCGGCACAGATACGCAGTATTTT.

This clone was detected only once. The chain has TRBV19 and TRBJ1-1, with 11 nucleotides matching TRBD1. CDR3 length equals 13 residues. Trimming at V came to 5 bases and at J to 9 bases, leaving 5 bases not matched to a gene. Germline CDR1 and CDR2: LNHDA and SQIVND (reference sequence). CDR3 sequence reads: CASSPGQGAQAFF. DNA for the CDR3: TGTGCCAGTAGTCCTGGACAGGGGGCGCAAGCTTTCTTT.

The genes are TRBV2 and TRBJ2-7; unclear D gene. Germline-derived CDR1 and CDR2 are SNHLY and FYNNEI. The V and J ends lost 0 bases and 0 bases respectively, with 15 bases between them. The CDR3 loop spans 17 amino acids. The CDR3 spells CASSEATLTVSSYEQYV. The CDR3 nucleotides read TGTGCCAGCAGTGAAGCTACGTTGACTGTGAGCTCCTACGAGCAGTACGTC.

The CDR3 DNA reads as TGTGCCAGTAGAAAGACAGGGGCAAGCAATCAGCCCCAGCATTTT. Its protein product is CASRKTGASNQPQHF. The chain carries TRBV19 and TRBJ1-5; 8 bases are shared with TRBD1. Germline V CDR1 and CDR2: LNHDA, SQIVND (reference sequence). This CDR3 contains 15 residues. Trimming cost V 6 bases and J 1 base; bases outside gene matches: 5.